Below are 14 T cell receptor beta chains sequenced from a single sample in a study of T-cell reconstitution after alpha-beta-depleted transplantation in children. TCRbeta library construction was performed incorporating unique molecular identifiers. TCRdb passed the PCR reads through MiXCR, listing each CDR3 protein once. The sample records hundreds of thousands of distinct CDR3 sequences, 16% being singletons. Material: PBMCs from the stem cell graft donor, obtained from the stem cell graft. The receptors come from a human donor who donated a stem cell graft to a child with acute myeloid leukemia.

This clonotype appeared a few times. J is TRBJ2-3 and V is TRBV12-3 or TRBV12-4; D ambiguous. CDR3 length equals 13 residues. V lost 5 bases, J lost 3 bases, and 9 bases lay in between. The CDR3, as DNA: TGTGCCAGCAGTACGCCCTTAACAGATACGCAGTATTTT. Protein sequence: CASSTPLTDTQYF.

CDR3 in DNA: TGTGCCAGCAGCTCCCAGGATAACTCTGGAAACACCATATATTTT. Its translation: CASSSQDNSGNTIYF. This rearrangement joins TRBV28 to TRBJ1-3; no firm D call. CDR1 MDHEN and CDR2 SYDVKM come from the germline V gene. The V end was cut by 6 bases, the J end by 0 bases, with 12 bases between. The CDR3 length is 15 residues.

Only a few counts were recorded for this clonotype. The CDR3 here is CASNLEVANTGELFF. In DNA, the CDR3 is TGTGCCAGCAACCTAGAAGTCGCGAACACCGGGGAGCTGTTTTTT. This sequence joins TRBV6-1 and TRBJ2-2; D not certain. CDR1 and CDR2 (germline): MNHNS, SASEGT. V was cut by 7 bases and J by 0 bases, with 12 bases left in between. CDR3 length: 15 amino acids.

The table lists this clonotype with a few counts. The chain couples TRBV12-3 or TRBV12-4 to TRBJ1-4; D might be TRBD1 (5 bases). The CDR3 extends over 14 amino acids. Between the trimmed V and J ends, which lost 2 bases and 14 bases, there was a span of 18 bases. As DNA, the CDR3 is TGTGCCAGCAGTTTAATTCCGGGGCGGGATGGGCTGTTTTTT. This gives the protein CASSLIPGRDGLFF.

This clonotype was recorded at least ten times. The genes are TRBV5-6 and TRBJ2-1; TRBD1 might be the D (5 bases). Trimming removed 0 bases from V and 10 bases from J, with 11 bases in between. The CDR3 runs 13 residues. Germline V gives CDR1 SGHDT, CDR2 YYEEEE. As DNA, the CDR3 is TGTGCCAGCAGCTTGGCCAGGGTGGGGGAGCAGTTCTTC. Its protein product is CASSLARVGEQFF.

CDR3 DNA: TGTGCCAGCAGCCCTGGTGCGGGGGGTACAGATACGCAGTATTTT. Translated, it gives CASSPGAGGTDTQYF. This rearrangement joins TRBV7-8 to TRBJ2-3; 8 nucleotides match TRBD2. The V gene end was trimmed by 5 bases and the J gene end by 3 bases; junction bases not matched to a gene: 7. There are 15 residues in the CDR3. Per germline, CDR1 SGHVS and CDR2 FQNEAQ.

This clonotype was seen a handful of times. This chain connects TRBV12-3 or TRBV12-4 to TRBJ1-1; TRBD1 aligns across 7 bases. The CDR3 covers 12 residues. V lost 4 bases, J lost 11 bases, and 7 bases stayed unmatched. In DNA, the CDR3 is TGTGCCAGCAGTTCCGAGGGGGCGCAGGCTTTCTTT. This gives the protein CASSSEGAQAFF.

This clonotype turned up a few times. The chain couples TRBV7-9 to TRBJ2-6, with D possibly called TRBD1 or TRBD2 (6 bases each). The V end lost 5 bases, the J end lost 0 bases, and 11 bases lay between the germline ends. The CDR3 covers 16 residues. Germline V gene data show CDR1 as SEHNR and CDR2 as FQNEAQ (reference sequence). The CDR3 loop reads CASSPGGPSGANVLTF. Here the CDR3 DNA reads TGTGCCAGCAGCCCTGGGGGGCCCTCTGGGGCCAACGTCCTGACTTTC.

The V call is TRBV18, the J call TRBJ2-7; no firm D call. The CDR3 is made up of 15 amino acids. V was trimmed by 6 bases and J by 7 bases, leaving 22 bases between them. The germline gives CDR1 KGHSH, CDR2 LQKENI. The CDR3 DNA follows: TGTGCCAGCTCCCCGGCGCTCCTCCGACTGGGGGAGCAGTACTTC. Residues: CASSPALLRLGEQYF.

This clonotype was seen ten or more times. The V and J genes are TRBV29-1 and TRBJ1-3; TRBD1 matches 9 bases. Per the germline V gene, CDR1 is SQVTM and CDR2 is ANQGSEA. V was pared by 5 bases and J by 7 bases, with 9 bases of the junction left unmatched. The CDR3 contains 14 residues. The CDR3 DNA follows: TGCAGCGTTCTTTTGGACAGGGGAAGGAACACCATATATTTT. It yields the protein CSVLLDRGRNTIYF.

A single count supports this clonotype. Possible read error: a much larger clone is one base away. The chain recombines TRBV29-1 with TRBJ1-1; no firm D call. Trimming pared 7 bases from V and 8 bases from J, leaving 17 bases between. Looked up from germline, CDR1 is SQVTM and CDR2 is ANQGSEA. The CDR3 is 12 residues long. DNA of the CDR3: TGCAGCGCTGAGACGGGCCGCCCCGAAGCTTTCTTT. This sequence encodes CSAETGRPEAFF.

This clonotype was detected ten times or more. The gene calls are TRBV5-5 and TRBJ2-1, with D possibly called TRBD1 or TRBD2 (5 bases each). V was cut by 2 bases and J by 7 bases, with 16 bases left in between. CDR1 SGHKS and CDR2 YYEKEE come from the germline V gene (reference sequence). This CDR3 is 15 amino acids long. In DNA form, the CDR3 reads TGTGCCAGCAGCTTTCAGCAGGGAGTCCCAAATGAGCAGTTCTTC. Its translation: CASSFQQGVPNEQFF.

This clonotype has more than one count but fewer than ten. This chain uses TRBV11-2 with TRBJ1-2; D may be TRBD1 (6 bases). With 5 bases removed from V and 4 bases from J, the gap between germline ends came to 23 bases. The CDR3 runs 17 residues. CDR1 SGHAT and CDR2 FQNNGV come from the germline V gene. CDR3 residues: CASSPRAPTGRFYGYTF. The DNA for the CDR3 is TGTGCCAGCAGCCCCAGAGCCCCAACAGGGAGATTCTATGGCTACACCTTC.

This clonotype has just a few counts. The CDR3 sequence is CSAFKGTLTGEQYF. In DNA, the CDR3 is TGCAGTGCTTTCAAGGGGACACTCACCGGAGAGCAGTACTTC. This sequence joins TRBV20-1 and TRBJ2-7; D perhaps matches TRBD1 (6 bases). Looked up from germline, CDR1 is DFQATT and CDR2 is SNEGSKA (reference sequence). The CDR3 is 14 amino acids. Trimming pared 5 bases from V and 7 bases from J, leaving 21 bases between.